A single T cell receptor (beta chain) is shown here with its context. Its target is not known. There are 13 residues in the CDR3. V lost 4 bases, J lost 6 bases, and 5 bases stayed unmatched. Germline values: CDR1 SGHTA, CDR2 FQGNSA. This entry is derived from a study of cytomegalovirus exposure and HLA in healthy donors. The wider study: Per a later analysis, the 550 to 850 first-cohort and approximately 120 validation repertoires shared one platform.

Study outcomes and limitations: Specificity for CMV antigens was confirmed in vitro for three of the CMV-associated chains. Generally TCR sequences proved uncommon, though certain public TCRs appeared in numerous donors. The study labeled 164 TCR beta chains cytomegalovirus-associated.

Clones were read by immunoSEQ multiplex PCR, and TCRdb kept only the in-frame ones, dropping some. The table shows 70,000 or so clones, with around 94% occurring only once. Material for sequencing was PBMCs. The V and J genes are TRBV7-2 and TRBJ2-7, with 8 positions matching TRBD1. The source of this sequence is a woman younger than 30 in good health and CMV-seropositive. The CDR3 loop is CASSYGQGGEQYF. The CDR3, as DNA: TGTGCCAGCAGCTACGGACAGGGCGGCGAGCAGTACTTC. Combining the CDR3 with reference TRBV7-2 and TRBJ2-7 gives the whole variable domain GAGVSQSPSNKVTEKGKDVELRCDPISGHTALYWYRQSLGQGLEFLIYFQGNSAPDKSGLPSDRFSAERTGGSVSTLTIQRTQQEDSAVYLCASSYGQGGEQYFGPGTRLTVT.